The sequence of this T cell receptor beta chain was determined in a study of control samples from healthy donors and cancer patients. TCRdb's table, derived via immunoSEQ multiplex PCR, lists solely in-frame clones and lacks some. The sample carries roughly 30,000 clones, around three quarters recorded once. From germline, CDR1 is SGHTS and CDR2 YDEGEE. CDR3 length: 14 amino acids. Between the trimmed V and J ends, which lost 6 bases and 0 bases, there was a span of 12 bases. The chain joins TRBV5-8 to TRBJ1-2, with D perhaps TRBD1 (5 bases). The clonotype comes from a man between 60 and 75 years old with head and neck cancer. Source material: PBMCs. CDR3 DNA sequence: TGTGCCAGCACCCCAGGAGGGGCTAACTATGGCTACACCTTC. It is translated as CASTPGGANYGYTF.